Following are 28 T cell receptor beta chains from one sample sequenced in a study of technical replicates of blood from a few donors. TCRdb's copy holds only in-frame clones and misses some; the assay was immunoSEQ multiplex PCR. The sample lists over 65,000 clones, around 94% occurring once. Material: T cells isolated from PBMCs. The receptors originated from a human donor in good health.

The chain recombines TRBV11-2 with TRBJ1-3; 7 bases match TRBD1. Germline CDR1 reads SGHAT; CDR2 reads FQNNGV. V lost 1 base, J lost 2 bases, and 2 bases stayed unmatched. There are 15 residues in the CDR3. The CDR3 loop is CASSLGTGPGNTIYF. In DNA, the CDR3 is TGTGCCAGCAGCTTAGGGACAGGTCCTGGAAACACCATATATTTT.

This sequence joins TRBV7-9 and TRBJ2-5, with 10 bases fitting TRBD1. Germline V gives CDR1 SEHNR, CDR2 FQNEAQ (reference sequence). The V and J ends lost 11 bases and 6 bases, in that order; junction bases with no gene match: 9. The CDR3 sequence is 13 residues long. CDR3 bases: TGTGCCGTTGTAGGGACAGGGGTAAAGACCCAGTACTTC. Its translation is CAVVGTGVKTQYF.

The CDR3 DNA reads as TGTGCCAGCAGTGATTGGGGTAGCGGGGGGGAGAACACCGGGGAGCTGTTTTTT. Amino acids: CASSDWGSGGENTGELFF. The genes are TRBV6-1 and TRBJ2-2, with TRBD2 matching 11 bases. CDR1 and CDR2 from the germline V gene are MNHNS and SASEGT. CDR3 length equals 18 residues. The trim removed 3 bases at V and 1 base at J, leaving 7 bases unmatched.

The rearrangement uses TRBV2 and TRBJ1-5; D not resolved. V was cut by 0 bases and J by 7 bases, with 10 bases left in between. Germline CDR1 reads SNHLY; CDR2 reads FYNNEI. This CDR3 comprises 14 residues. In DNA form, the CDR3 reads TGTGCCAGCAGTGAAGCGCGAGGACTACAGCCCCAGCATTTT. Encoded protein: CASSEARGLQPQHF.

V is TRBV7-9 and J is TRBJ1-2; the D gene is possibly TRBD1 (6 bases). There are 13 residues in the CDR3. The V and J ends lost 6 bases and 4 bases respectively, with 12 bases between them. CDR1 SEHNR and CDR2 FQNEAQ come from the germline V gene (reference sequence). The CDR3 DNA is TGTGCCAGCAGAGGGGGAGTTGCCTATGGCTACACCTTC. This gives the protein CASRGGVAYGYTF. Looking up the rest from reference TRBV7-9 and TRBJ1-2 gives the full variable domain: DTGVSQNPRHKITKRGQNVTFRCDPISEHNRLYWYRQTLGQGPEFLTYFQNEAQLEKSRLLSDRFSAERPKGSFSTLEIQRTEQGDSAMYLCASRGGVAYGYTFGSGTRLTVV.

The chain couples TRBV27 to TRBJ2-3; 7 nucleotides line up with TRBD1. V lost 4 bases to trimming and J lost 0 bases; unmatched junction nucleotides: 7. Germline CDR1 reads MNHEY; CDR2 reads SMNVEV (reference sequence). The CDR3 has 16 residues. CDR3 nucleotides: TGTGCCAGCAGTTCCCAGGGGGACCCTAGCACAGATACGCAGTATTTT. Translating gives CASSSQGDPSTDTQYF.

This chain connects TRBV7-7 to TRBJ2-2; a possible D gene is TRBD2 (5 bases). Looked up from germline, CDR1 is SSHAT and CDR2 is FNYEAQ (reference sequence). Trimming pared 1 base from V and 6 bases from J, leaving 9 bases between. This CDR3 region has 14 residues. The CDR3 spells CASSLVSGSGELFF. The CDR3 DNA sequence: TGTGCCAGCAGCTTAGTCAGCGGATCCGGGGAGCTGTTTTTT.

The chain has TRBV6-5 and TRBJ1-1, with TRBD1 as a possible D gene (5 bases). The V and J ends lost 8 bases and 1 base respectively, with 14 bases between them. CDR3 length equals 14 residues. Germline CDR1 and CDR2: MNHEY and SVGAGI. The CDR3 loop is CASQGEDWNTEAFF. CDR3 sequence (DNA): TGTGCCAGCCAAGGGGAAGACTGGAACACTGAAGCTTTCTTT.

J is TRBJ1-2 and V is TRBV19; 12 bases align to TRBD1. This CDR3 is built from 16 residues. CDR1 is LNHDA and CDR2 is SQIVND in the germline V gene (reference sequence). J lost 5 bases, V lost 6 bases, and 10 bases had no gene match. Here the CDR3 DNA reads TGTGCCAGTAGCAAAACAGGGGGACAGGGGGCATATGGCTACACCTTC. Translation: CASSKTGGQGAYGYTF. Full variable domain (rest looked up from reference TRBV19 and TRBJ1-2): DGGITQSPKYLFRKEGQNVTLSCEQNLNHDAMYWYRQDPGQGLRLIYYSQIVNDFQKGDIAEGYSVSREKKESFPLTVTSAQKNPTAFYLCASSKTGGQGAYGYTFGSGTRLTVV.

The chain combines TRBV29-1 with TRBJ2-2, with 13 bases lining up with TRBD2. Germline CDR1 is SQVTM and CDR2 is ANQGSEA. The CDR3 length is 15 residues. The J segment lost 8 bases and the V segment lost 7 bases, leaving 10 bases of the junction unmatched. CDR3 in amino acids: CSALGLAGVSGELFF. CDR3 nucleotide sequence: TGCAGCGCCCTCGGACTAGCGGGAGTCTCGGGGGAGCTGTTTTTT.

V usage is TRBV18 and J usage is TRBJ2-6; TRBD1 matches 8 bases. Germline V gives CDR1 KGHSH, CDR2 LQKENI. The CDR3 consists of 18 residues. With V trimmed by 0 bases and J by 1 base, 5 bases remained unmatched. The CDR3 DNA sequence: TGTGCCAGCTCACCACCGTGGACAGGGCCTTCTGGGGCCAACGTCCTGACTTTC. Amino acid sequence: CASSPPWTGPSGANVLTF.

The rearrangement uses TRBV9 and TRBJ1-3; weak D call: TRBD1 (5 bases). CDR1 and CDR2 (germline): SGDLS, YYNGEE. This CDR3 region has 19 residues. The V end was cut by 4 bases, the J end by 3 bases, with 26 bases between. The chain's CDR3 is CASSHPRVFSSMGGNTIYF. CDR3 bases: TGTGCCAGCAGCCACCCCAGGGTTTTTTCCTCGATGGGTGGAAACACCATATATTTT. The complete variable domain, with remaining parts taken from reference TRBV9 and TRBJ1-3, reads DSGVTQTPKHLITATGQRVTLRCSPRSGDLSVYWYQQSLDQGLQFLIQYYNGEERAKGNILERFSAQQFPDLHSELNLSSLELGDSALYFCASSHPRVFSSMGGNTIYFGEGSWLTVV.

This chain connects TRBV28 to TRBJ2-2; tentatively, D is TRBD1 (5 bases). From germline, CDR1 is MDHEN and CDR2 SYDVKM. This CDR3 region has 15 residues. Trimming pared 3 bases from V and 4 bases from J, leaving 12 bases between. In nucleotides, the CDR3 is TGTGCCAGCAGTTTCGTAGGACAATTCACCGGGGAGCTGTTTTTT. Its protein is CASSFVGQFTGELFF.

The chain uses TRBV7-9 and TRBJ2-7, with a possible D match to TRBD2 (6 bases). The CDR3 has 15 residues. V was cut by 4 bases and J by 0 bases, with 13 bases left in between. Germline assignment: CDR1 SEHNR and CDR2 FQNEAQ (reference sequence). The DNA for the CDR3 is TGTGCCAGCAGCTCCACCGGGAGTTACTCCTACGAGCAGTACTTC. It yields the protein CASSSTGSYSYEQYF.

This chain connects TRBV9 to TRBJ2-3, with TRBD1 as a possible D gene (6 bases). Trimming removed 0 bases at V and 2 bases at J, with 13 bases between. Germline V CDR1 and CDR2: SGDLS, YYNGEE. There are 16 residues in the CDR3. CDR3 amino acids: CASSVEGQGHTDTQYF. Written as DNA, the CDR3 is TGTGCCAGCAGCGTAGAAGGGCAGGGACACACAGATACGCAGTATTTT. The entire variable domain, with the rest obtained from reference TRBV9 and TRBJ2-3, is as follows: DSGVTQTPKHLITATGQRVTLRCSPRSGDLSVYWYQQSLDQGLQFLIQYYNGEERAKGNILERFSAQQFPDLHSELNLSSLELGDSALYFCASSVEGQGHTDTQYFGPGTRLTVL.

The table lists this clone with a count of one. Compared with germline, one end of the junction differs, possibly owing to a read error. The chain recombines TRBV7-7 with TRBJ2-7, with D maybe TRBD2 (5 bases). The V gene's germline CDR1 is SSHAT and CDR2 FNYEAQ (reference sequence). The CDR3 spans 13 residues. CDR3 region: CASSRGASYEQYF. The CDR3 DNA reads TGTGCTAGCAGCCGGGGAGCTTCCTACGAGCAGTACTTC.

The V and J genes are TRBV28 and TRBJ2-1, with D possibly matching TRBD2 (7 bases). The CDR3 consists of 18 residues. The ends were cut back, 3 bases at V and 4 bases at J, with 22 bases in the middle. Germline V gene data show CDR1 as MDHEN and CDR2 as SYDVKM. CDR3 bases: TGTGCCAGCAGTTTCGATGGCCCCGGGGGGCGGGCATACAATGAGCAGTTCTTC. Encoded protein: CASSFDGPGGRAYNEQFF.

The chain is built from TRBV5-5 and TRBJ2-7; perhaps TRBD1 as D (5 bases). This CDR3 has 14 amino acids. V was shortened by 2 bases and J by 2 bases, with 11 bases between the two germline ends. Germline CDR1 and CDR2: SGHKS and YYEKEE (reference sequence). The CDR3 nucleotides are TGTGCCAGCAGCTTTTCAGGGTGGGCCTACGAGCAGTACTTC. It yields the protein CASSFSGWAYEQYF.

This rearrangement joins TRBV30 to TRBJ2-1, with 7 bases fitting TRBD1. In germline, CDR1 is GTSNPN, CDR2 SVGIG (reference sequence). V lost 6 bases to trimming and J lost 3 bases; unmatched junction nucleotides: 5. This CDR3 contains 13 residues. The chain's CDR3 is CACSGGVYNEQFF. Written as DNA, the CDR3 is TGTGCCTGTTCAGGGGGAGTCTACAATGAGCAGTTCTTC.

This clone showed up just a few times. The CDR3 loop is CASSAGQLNEKLFF. DNA for the CDR3: TGTGCCAGTAGTGCCGGACAGCTTAATGAAAAACTGTTTTTT. V usage is TRBV19 and J usage is TRBJ1-4; D is possibly TRBD1 (6 bases). V lost 5 bases, J lost 4 bases, and 11 bases lay in between. Germline V gene data show CDR1 as LNHDA and CDR2 as SQIVND (reference sequence). The CDR3 contains 14 residues.

V and J are TRBV7-9 and TRBJ1-1, with 8 bases aligning to TRBD1. Germline values: CDR1 SEHNR, CDR2 FQNEAQ (reference sequence). J gave up 5 bases and V 5 bases, and 7 bases lay outside the gene matches. This CDR3 spans 14 amino acids. Written as DNA, the CDR3 is TGTGCCAGCAGCCCCGGGACAGGAAGAACTGAAGCTTTCTTT. Amino acid sequence: CASSPGTGRTEAFF.

The chain recombines TRBV18 with TRBJ2-7, with TRBD1 identical over 11 bases. After removal of 2 bases from V and 3 bases from J, the junction contained 6 bases not matched to a gene. Germline loops: CDR1 KGHSH, CDR2 LQKENI. CDR3 length: 16 amino acids. The CDR3 nucleotides are TGTGCCAGCTCACCAGTGGGTGGGACAGGGGGCTACGAGCAGTACTTC. Translating gives CASSPVGGTGGYEQYF.

V gene TRBV5-4 combines with J gene TRBJ2-5, with D perhaps matching TRBD1 (5 bases). V lost 0 bases, J lost 5 bases, and 17 bases lay in between. This CDR3 has 16 residues. From germline, CDR1 is SGHNT and CDR2 YYREEE (reference sequence). CDR3 residues: CASSLDLLGARETQYF. In DNA, the CDR3 is TGTGCCAGCAGCTTGGACCTCCTAGGGGCAAGGGAGACCCAGTACTTC.

The rearrangement uses TRBV6-5 and TRBJ1-2, with 7 bases matching TRBD1. Unmatched junction bases numbered 0, after V lost 5 bases and J lost 6 bases. CDR1 is MNHEY, CDR2 SVGAGI, per germline. The CDR3 length is 11 residues. CDR3 region: CASSGQDGYTF. For the CDR3, the DNA is TGTGCCAGCAGTGGACAGGATGGCTACACCTTC.

The chain combines TRBV7-9 with TRBJ1-1, with D uncertain. Germline CDR1 is SEHNR and CDR2 is FQNEAQ (reference sequence). This CDR3 comprises 13 residues. V was trimmed by 1 base and J by 10 bases, leaving 13 bases between them. CDR3 nucleotides: TGTGCCAGCAGCTTAGTCTTGGGGAGTGGAGCTTTCTTT. Residues: CASSLVLGSGAFF.

V and J are TRBV14 and TRBJ2-7; a weak D match, TRBD2 (7 bases). The CDR3 consists of 13 residues. V was trimmed by 6 bases and J by 4 bases, leaving 13 bases between them. CDR1 is SGHDN, CDR2 FVKESK, per germline. The CDR3 reads CASRRGLGYEQYF. In DNA form, the CDR3 reads TGTGCCAGCAGGCGGGGGCTCGGTTACGAGCAGTACTTC.

This clone has just one count. This chain connects TRBV5-1 to TRBJ1-1; 12 positions match TRBD1. Trimming cost V 5 bases and J 7 bases; bases outside gene matches: 6. The germline V gene has CDR1 SGHRS and CDR2 YFSETQ. This CDR3 contains 14 residues. For the CDR3, the DNA is TGCGCCAGCAGACGGGGACAGGGGGCTGATGAAGCTTTCTTT. This gives the protein CASRRGQGADEAFF.

The chain couples TRBV5-4 to TRBJ2-7; TRBD1 matches 7 bases. After removal of 1 base from V and 3 bases from J, the junction contained 1 base not matched to a gene. The CDR3 has 13 amino acids. Germline CDR1 and CDR2: SGHNT and YYREEE (reference sequence). The CDR3 is CASSLWDSYEQYF. In nucleotides, the CDR3 is TGTGCCAGCAGCTTGTGGGACAGCTACGAGCAGTACTTC.